Presented here are 21 T cell receptor beta chains from one specimen sequenced in a study of T cell responses to AZD1222 COVID-19 vaccine. The method was immunoSEQ multiplex PCR; TCRdb's version includes in-frame clones alone and lacks a portion of them. The sample holds approximately 74,000 clones, less than 85% seen once. Sequencing was performed on peripheral blood, taken 28 days after the second AZD1222 dose. The receptors here all came from an adult who received the AZD1222 COVID-19 vaccine.

This clone has only a few counts. CDR3 sequence: CASSRRASGTDTQYF. In DNA form, the CDR3 reads TGTGCCAGTAGCCGACGGGCTAGCGGCACAGATACGCAGTATTTT. V is TRBV19 and J is TRBJ2-3, with D possibly being TRBD2 (6 bases). This CDR3 is built from 15 residues. CDR1 LNHDA and CDR2 SQIVND come from the germline V gene (reference sequence). Trimming removed 6 bases from V and 1 base from J, with 14 bases in between. The variable domain in full, completed from reference TRBV19 and TRBJ2-3, reads DGGITQSPKYLFRKEGQNVTLSCEQNLNHDAMYWYRQDPGQGLRLIYYSQIVNDFQKGDIAEGYSVSREKKESFPLTVTSAQKNPTAFYLCASSRRASGTDTQYFGPGTRLTVL.

The V and J genes are TRBV24-1 and TRBJ2-1; 8 bases agree with TRBD2. V shed 6 bases, J shed 9 bases, and the junction held 12 bases outside the gene matches. This CDR3 is built from 15 residues. The germline V gene encodes CDR1 KGHDR and CDR2 SFDVKD. The CDR3 sequence: CATSPHAGGVTEQFF. CDR3 in DNA: TGTGCCACCAGTCCCCACGCGGGAGGAGTTACTGAGCAGTTCTTC.

V gene TRBV18 combines with J gene TRBJ2-1; tentative D call: TRBD1 (5 bases). Germline V CDR1 and CDR2: KGHSH, LQKENI. The CDR3 length is 17 residues. V was trimmed by 2 bases and J by 3 bases, leaving 17 bases between them. For the CDR3, the DNA is TGTGCCAGCTCACCAACTTGGGTAAATAGGGGCTACAATGAGCAGTTCTTC. Its translation is CASSPTWVNRGYNEQFF.

V gene TRBV24-1 combines with J gene TRBJ2-5; TRBD1 agrees at 7 bases. CDR3 length: 15 residues. CDR1 is KGHDR and CDR2 is SFDVKD in the germline V gene. The ends lost 6 bases at V and 2 bases at J; junction bases unmatched: 8. DNA for the CDR3: TGTGCCACCAGTCTCGGACAGGTTAGGCAAGAGACCCAGTACTTC. Its translation is CATSLGQVRQETQYF.

Concerning this clone itself: At one end, the junction sequence differs from germline, possibly due to a read error. The CDR3 region has the DNA TGTGCCAGCAGCCCACAGGGGAGTGACTACGGCTACACCTTC. Its translation is CASSPQGSDYGYTF. The chain couples TRBV5-6 to TRBJ1-2, with 7 bases matching TRBD1. CDR1 and CDR2 from the germline V gene are SGHDT and YYEEEE. The CDR3 runs to 14 residues.

J is TRBJ1-1 and V is TRBV5-6; unclear D gene. The V gene's germline CDR1 is SGHDT and CDR2 YYEEEE. CDR3 length equals 14 residues. With 1 base removed from V and 4 bases from J, the gap between germline ends came to 11 bases. CDR3 in DNA: TGTGCCAGCAGCTTGAGCGTAGATGGCACTGAAGCTTTCTTT. It codes for CASSLSVDGTEAFF.

This clone has just one count. The chain couples TRBV5-1 to TRBJ1-4; D call uncertain. The CDR3 totals 18 residues. The germline gives CDR1 SGHRS, CDR2 YFSETQ. V lost 2 bases and J 5 bases, leaving 22 bases between the germline ends. CDR3 coding DNA: TGCGCCAGCAGCTTTAACGGGCAGGCGGGAAAGATGAATGAAAAACTGTTTTTT. This sequence encodes CASSFNGQAGKMNEKLFF.

This chain uses TRBV11-2 with TRBJ2-7, with 9 bases that match TRBD1. This CDR3 has 16 amino acids. After removal of 1 base from V and 5 bases from J, the junction contained 9 bases not matched to a gene. Looked up from germline, CDR1 is SGHAT and CDR2 is FQNNGV. The CDR3 DNA reads TGTGCCAGCAGCTTAGGTGTGACGGGACAGGGCCACGAGCAGTACTTC. Protein sequence: CASSLGVTGQGHEQYF.

The chain combines TRBV5-6 with TRBJ2-7; 7 nucleotides agree with TRBD1. After removal of 2 bases from V and 10 bases from J, the junction contained 6 bases not matched to a gene. The CDR3 consists of 12 residues. In germline, CDR1 is SGHDT, CDR2 YYEEEE. CDR3 loop: CASSLGQASQYF. The CDR3 DNA reads TGTGCCAGCAGCTTAGGACAGGCTAGTCAGTACTTC.

The J gene is TRBJ2-7, the V gene TRBV5-1; 11 nucleotides line up with TRBD1. The ends lost 4 bases at V and 5 bases at J; junction bases unmatched: 8. The germline V gene encodes CDR1 SGHRS and CDR2 YFSETQ. CDR3 length equals 15 residues. The CDR3 loop is CASSPGTGGRHEQYF. DNA for the CDR3: TGCGCCAGCAGCCCCGGGACAGGGGGTCGCCACGAGCAGTACTTC.

The chain recombines TRBV2 with TRBJ2-7; unclear D gene. The germline CDR1 and CDR2 sequences are SNHLY and FYNNEI. Trimming stripped 8 bases from V and 3 bases from J, with 11 bases between. This CDR3 contains 12 residues. The DNA for the CDR3 is TGTGCCAGCTCGCCCGCCCTCTACGAGCAGTACTTC. Translating it yields CASSPALYEQYF. The full variable domain, in which reference TRBV2 and TRBJ2-7 provide the parts outside the CDR3, is EPEVTQTPSHQVTQMGQEVILRCVPISNHLYFYWYRQILGQKVEFLVSFYNNEISEKSEIFDDQFSVERPDGSNFTLKIRSTKLEDSAMYFCASSPALYEQYFGPGTRLTVT.

The chain employs TRBV6-2 or TRBV6-3 and TRBJ2-7; 7 bases fit TRBD1. The germline V gene has CDR1 MNHEY and CDR2 SVGEGT. V lost 6 bases, J lost 12 bases, and 8 bases stayed unmatched. CDR3 length equals 11 residues. The CDR3 DNA reads as TGTGCCAGCAGCTGGGACAGACGTGCGTACTTC. This sequence encodes CASSWDRRAYF.

The V call is TRBV5-6, the J call TRBJ1-2; 7 nucleotides align to TRBD1. The J segment lost 4 bases and the V segment lost 5 bases, leaving 5 bases of the junction unmatched. Germline CDR1 is SGHDT and CDR2 is YYEEEE. CDR3 size: 13 residues. The chain's CDR3 is CASRQQGSYGYTF. Here the CDR3 DNA reads TGTGCCAGCAGACAACAGGGGAGCTATGGCTACACCTTC.

The rearrangement uses TRBV3-1 (or the pseudogene TRBV3-2) and TRBJ2-5; perhaps TRBD1 as D (5 bases). Per germline, CDR1 LGHDT and CDR2 YNNKEL (reference sequence). The length of the CDR3 is 14 residues. Between the trimmed V and J ends, which lost 4 bases and 2 bases, there was a span of 11 bases. The DNA for the CDR3 is TGTGCCAGCAGCCCCAGGCCAGGGCAAGAGACCCAGTACTTC. Amino acids: CASSPRPGQETQYF.

The chain couples TRBV7-2 to TRBJ2-3; D may be TRBD2 (6 bases). Trimming took off 1 base at V and 2 bases at J, with 10 bases between the two ends. Germline loops: CDR1 SGHTA, CDR2 FQGNSA. The CDR3 consists of 15 residues. CDR3 sequence (DNA): TGTGCCAGCAGCTTAGACGGGGGAACCACAGATACGCAGTATTTT. This codes for CASSLDGGTTDTQYF.

The chain combines TRBV12-3 or TRBV12-4 with TRBJ1-1, with a weak D call TRBD1 (5 bases). V was pared by 6 bases and J by 6 bases, with 14 bases between. CDR3 size: 13 residues. CDR3 protein: CASSGHPVAEAFF. The CDR3 DNA reads TGTGCCAGCAGCGGACATCCGGTAGCTGAAGCTTTCTTT.

This rearrangement joins TRBV19 to TRBJ2-6; TRBD1 agrees at 11 bases. The V and J ends lost 7 bases and 0 bases, in that order; junction bases with no gene match: 5. The CDR3 covers 17 residues. Germline V gene data show CDR1 as LNHDA and CDR2 as SQIVND (reference sequence). The CDR3: CASMRGTGGSGANVLTF. As DNA, the CDR3 is TGTGCCAGTATGAGGGGGACAGGGGGCTCTGGGGCCAACGTCCTGACTTTC.

This chain joins TRBV30 and TRBJ1-2; D ambiguous. Germline CDR1 reads GTSNPN; CDR2 reads SVGIG (reference sequence). V lost 0 bases, J lost 4 bases, and 6 bases lay in between. The CDR3 has 12 amino acids. Here the CDR3 DNA reads TGTGCCTGGAGTGTAACCGGCTATGGCTACACCTTC. Translating gives CAWSVTGYGYTF.

In this sample, this clone turned up once. The DNA for the CDR3 is TGTGCCAGCAGCTTGACGGACGGGAACACTGAAGCTTTCTTT. Translating gives CASSLTDGNTEAFF. The chain uses TRBV7-3 and TRBJ1-1; no clear D. This CDR3 has 14 amino acids. Trimming removed 3 bases at V and 1 base at J, with 9 bases between. Per the germline V gene, CDR1 is SGHTA and CDR2 is FQGTGA.

This chain connects TRBV9 to TRBJ2-1; no clear D gene. Deletions cut 3 bases from V and 3 bases from J, with 13 bases between. The germline V gene has CDR1 SGDLS and CDR2 YYNGEE. The CDR3 runs 15 residues. For the CDR3, the DNA is TGTGCCAGCAGCGAGGTCCCAGCGCTCTACAATGAGCAGTTCTTC. Amino acids: CASSEVPALYNEQFF.

The V call is TRBV6-5, the J call TRBJ2-1, with 9 nucleotides matching TRBD2. This CDR3 region has 15 residues. With 9 bases clipped from V and 7 bases from J, the junction kept 13 bases outside the gene matches. Germline V CDR1 and CDR2: MNHEY, SVGAGI. Here the CDR3 DNA reads TGTGCCAGTGGCCGGTCCGCGGGAGGGCCGAATGAGCAGTTCTTC. Protein sequence: CASGRSAGGPNEQFF.